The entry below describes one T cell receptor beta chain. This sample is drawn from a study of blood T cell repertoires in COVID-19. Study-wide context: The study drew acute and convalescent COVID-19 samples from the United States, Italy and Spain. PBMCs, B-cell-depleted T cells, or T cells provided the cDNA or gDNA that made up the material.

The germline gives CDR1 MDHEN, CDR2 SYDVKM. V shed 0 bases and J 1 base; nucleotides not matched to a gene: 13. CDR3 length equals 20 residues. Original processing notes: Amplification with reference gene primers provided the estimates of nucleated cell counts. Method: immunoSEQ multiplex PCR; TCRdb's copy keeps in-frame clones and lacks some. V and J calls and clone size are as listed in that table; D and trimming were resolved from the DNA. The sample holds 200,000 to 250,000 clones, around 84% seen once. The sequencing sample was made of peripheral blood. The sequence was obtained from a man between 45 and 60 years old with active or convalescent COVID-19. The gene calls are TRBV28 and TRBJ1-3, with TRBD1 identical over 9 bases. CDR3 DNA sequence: TGTGCCAGCAGTTTATGGGCTACGATGGGACAGGGAGAATCTGGAAACACCATATATTTT. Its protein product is CASSLWATMGQGESGNTIYF.